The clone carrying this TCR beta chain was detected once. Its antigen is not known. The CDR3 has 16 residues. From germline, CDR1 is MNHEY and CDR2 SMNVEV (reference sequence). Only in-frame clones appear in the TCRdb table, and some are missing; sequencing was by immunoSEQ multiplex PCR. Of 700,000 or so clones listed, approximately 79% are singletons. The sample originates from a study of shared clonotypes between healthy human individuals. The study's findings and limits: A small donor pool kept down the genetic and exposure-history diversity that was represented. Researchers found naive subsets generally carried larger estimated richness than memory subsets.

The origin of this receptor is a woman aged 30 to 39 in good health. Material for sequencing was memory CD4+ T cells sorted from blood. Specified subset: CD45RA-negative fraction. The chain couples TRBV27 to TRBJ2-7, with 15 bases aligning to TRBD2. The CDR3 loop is CVTPGGLAGGSHEQYF. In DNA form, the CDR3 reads TGTGTCACACCGGGGGGACTAGCGGGAGGTTCCCACGAGCAGTACTTC.